These 20 T cell receptor beta chains came from one sample sequenced in a study of metastatic and nonmetastatic thyroid tumors (dated by TCRdb to the early 2020s). None of the patients had been given any treatment before thyroid surgery. The receptor library was made with PCR. Sequencer: Illumina HiSeq 4000. TCRdb trimmed the raw reads at Q25, called clones with MiXCR and kept productive beta chains. In all, the sample holds over 25,000 clones, and 15% of those were seen once. Less than 20% of the sample is taken by the ten largest. The specimen was blood. Receptors originate from a male donor with papillary thyroid cancer or a benign thyroid nodule (not recorded which). Some clones in this sample may be carry-over from other donors' samples.

About this clone itself: A much larger clonotype is one base distant, so this may be a read error. V is TRBV6-1 and J is TRBJ1-3; a possible D gene is TRBD1 (5 bases). V dropped 6 bases and J dropped 12 bases, with 15 bases sitting between them. The V gene's germline CDR1 is MNHNS and CDR2 SASEGT. The CDR3 contains 12 residues. The CDR3 coding sequence is TGTGCCAGCAGCATTGGCGGGACCGACATATATTTT. Protein sequence: CASSIGGTDIYF.

In this sample, this clone turned up a few times. The chain carries TRBV6-1 and TRBJ1-2; D might be TRBD1 (6 bases). From germline, CDR1 is MNHNS and CDR2 SASEGT. This CDR3 comprises 15 residues. V was trimmed by 0 bases and J by 3 bases, leaving 11 bases between them. Here the CDR3 DNA reads TGTGCCAGCAGTGAAGCGAGGGGGTATGACTATGGCTACACCTTC. Translating it yields CASSEARGYDYGYTF.

Many counts were recorded for this clone. This chain connects TRBV5-6 to TRBJ1-5; D perhaps matches TRBD1 (6 bases). The ends were cut back, 3 bases at V and 2 bases at J, with 21 bases in the middle. CDR1 and CDR2 (germline): SGHDT, YYEEEE. The CDR3 contains 18 residues. The CDR3 sequence: CASSSGARGSLGNQPQHF. The CDR3 DNA follows: TGTGCCAGCAGCTCAGGGGCCAGGGGTTCCCTGGGCAATCAGCCCCAGCATTTT.

This clone showed up many times. The V gene is TRBV12-3 or TRBV12-4, the J gene TRBJ1-2; TRBD1 agrees at 7 bases. This CDR3 is built from 14 residues. V shed 5 bases, J shed 4 bases, and the junction held 7 bases outside the gene matches. CDR3 residues: CASSGGTEVYGYTF. DNA of the CDR3: TGTGCCAGCAGTGGAGGGACAGAAGTCTATGGCTACACCTTC.

This clone turned up a few times. The junction shows a germline mismatch at one end, possibly a read error. The CDR3 reads CACSQAANTEAFF. In DNA, the CDR3 is TGTGCCTGCAGCCAAGCAGCAAACACTGAAGCTTTCTTT. The chain joins TRBV3-1 to TRBJ1-1; no definite D call. Germline lookup yields CDR1 LGHDT and CDR2 YNNKEL (reference sequence). CDR3 length: 13 residues.

This clone was counted many times. This sequence joins TRBV12-3 or TRBV12-4 and TRBJ1-6; 8 bases fit TRBD1. The CDR3 loop spans 14 amino acids. Trimming removed 7 bases from V and 7 bases from J; junction bases left unmatched: 6. The CDR3 sequence: CASTPDRDNSPLHF. The CDR3 coding sequence is TGTGCCAGCACCCCGGACAGGGACAATTCACCCCTCCACTTT.

There are many counts of this clone. The rearrangement uses TRBV6-1 and TRBJ1-5; 7 nucleotides line up with TRBD1. The CDR3 extends over 16 amino acids. The V and J ends lost 4 bases and 9 bases, in that order; junction bases with no gene match: 15. The germline V gene encodes CDR1 MNHNS and CDR2 SASEGT. CDR3 in DNA: TGTGCCAGCAGTGGCTTAGGACAGGTCGAGGTTGGGCCCCAGCATTTT. Amino acids: CASSGLGQVEVGPQHF.

This clone was seen many times. The rearrangement joins TRBV24-1 to TRBJ2-2, with TRBD2 matching over 9 bases. This CDR3 is built from 16 residues. Germline lookup yields CDR1 KGHDR and CDR2 SFDVKD. The V and J ends lost 4 bases and 7 bases, in that order; junction bases with no gene match: 9. The CDR3 region is CATSEGGLAGIGELFF. The CDR3 coding sequence is TGTGCCACCAGTGAGGGGGGCCTAGCGGGGATCGGGGAGCTGTTTTTT.

This chain uses TRBV20-1 with TRBJ1-1; TRBD1 is a possible D gene (5 bases). V lost 6 bases and J 6 bases, leaving 17 bases between the germline ends. This CDR3 region has 13 residues. Germline CDR1 reads DFQATT; CDR2 reads SNEGSKA (reference sequence). CDR3 in amino acids: CSAPQGALPEAFF. The CDR3 region has the DNA TGCAGTGCCCCCCAGGGAGCACTTCCTGAAGCTTTCTTT.

This clone was picked up many times. The chain is built from TRBV24-1 and TRBJ2-1; 13 nucleotides line up with TRBD2. CDR3 length: 21 residues. The J segment lost 4 bases and the V segment lost 3 bases, leaving 17 bases of the junction unmatched. Germline V lookup: CDR1 KGHDR, CDR2 SFDVKD. This CDR3 reads CATSDLGTSGTPPLRYNEQFF. The CDR3 DNA is TGTGCCACCAGTGATCTTGGGACTAGCGGGACACCGCCTCTGAGGTACAATGAGCAGTTCTTC.

This clone was found many times. The J gene is TRBJ2-7, the V gene TRBV20-1, with D unclear. The germline V gene encodes CDR1 DFQATT and CDR2 SNEGSKA (reference sequence). Trimming took 5 bases from V and 5 from J, leaving 10 bases between them. The CDR3 has 11 amino acids. In DNA, the CDR3 is TGCAGTGCTGGGCAGGTTGACGAGCAGTACTTC. This encodes CSAGQVDEQYF.

At least ten counts were recorded for this clone. One base away lies a much larger clone, so this may be a sequencing read error. The rearrangement links TRBV6-2 or TRBV6-3 to TRBJ1-2; D remains unclear. The CDR3 consists of 15 residues. CDR1 is MNHEY and CDR2 is SVGEGT in the germline V gene. Here the CDR3 reads CVSSYSTVSGTGYTF. CDR3 sequence (DNA): TGTGTCAGCAGTTACTCGACGGTGTCGGGAACGGGCTACACCTTC.

This clone was counted between two and nine times. This chain connects TRBV6-1 to TRBJ2-2, with a possible D match to TRBD1 (6 bases). V lost 6 bases to trimming and J lost 8 bases, with 13 bases between them. Germline CDR1 reads MNHNS; CDR2 reads SASEGT. CDR3 size: 13 residues. CDR3 residues: CASRQTGSGELFF. In DNA form, the CDR3 reads TGTGCCAGCAGACAGACAGGATCTGGGGAGCTGTTTTTT.

This clone has at least ten counts. The V call is TRBV20-1, the J call TRBJ1-2; D gene uncertain. This CDR3 has 15 residues. V was clipped by 0 bases and J by 2 bases, with 13 bases between them. From germline, CDR1 is DFQATT and CDR2 SNEGSKA (reference sequence). The CDR3 nucleotides read TGCAGTGCTAGAGAATGGCCGCCAACCAACTATGGCTACACCTTC. Amino acid sequence: CSAREWPPTNYGYTF.

The chain has TRBV7-3 and TRBJ2-7, with a possible D match to TRBD1 (6 bases). Germline CDR1 reads SGHTA; CDR2 reads FQGTGA. CDR3 length equals 15 residues. Trimming shortened V by 4 bases and J by 9 bases, and 22 bases separated the two germline ends. This CDR3 is CASSSNTGFSYVQYF. CDR3 nucleotide sequence: TGTGCCAGCAGCTCCAACACAGGGTTTTCCTATGTGCAGTACTTC.

This clone has a count of ten or more. Other nucleotide sequences in the sample specify the same CDR3. The chain is built from TRBV19 and TRBJ1-1; D gene unclear. The CDR3 loop spans 13 amino acids. The V and J ends lost 2 bases and 2 bases respectively, with 6 bases between them. Per germline, CDR1 LNHDA and CDR2 SQIVND (reference sequence). The CDR3 bases are TGTGCCAGTAGTATATCGGTCAACACTGAAGCTTTCTTT. It specifies CASSISVNTEAFF.

This clone was recorded at least ten times. The chain joins TRBV7-8 to TRBJ2-2; 15 positions agree with TRBD2. The CDR3 covers 17 residues. Trimming at V came to 5 bases and at J to 6 bases, leaving 7 bases not matched to a gene. The germline gives CDR1 SGHVS, CDR2 FQNEAQ. The CDR3 protein is CASSPGLAGGRSGELFF. CDR3 sequence (DNA): TGTGCCAGCAGCCCCGGACTAGCGGGAGGGCGTTCCGGGGAGCTGTTTTTT.

In this sample, this clone turned up many times. The chain links TRBV20-1 to TRBJ2-3; the D gene is possibly TRBD2 (5 bases). Germline V gene lookup returns CDR1 DFQATT and CDR2 SNEGSKA (reference sequence). Trimming took 6 bases from V and 0 from J, leaving 13 bases between them. The CDR3 sequence is 14 residues long. The CDR3 DNA reads TGCAGTGCCCCGCTACTAGATAGCACAGATACGCAGTATTTT. The encoded protein is CSAPLLDSTDTQYF.

This clone showed up many times. The chain uses TRBV2 and TRBJ2-7, with D perhaps matching TRBD1 (6 bases). The germline V gene has CDR1 SNHLY and CDR2 FYNNEI. This CDR3 contains 14 residues. Trimming shortened V by 6 bases and J by 3 bases, and 15 bases separated the two germline ends. The CDR3 DNA follows: TGTGCCAGCAGCAGAACCGGGACAATCTACGAGCAGTACTTC. It is translated as CASSRTGTIYEQYF.

Turning to this clone: Sequence at one end of the junction differs from germline and may be a read error. V and J are TRBV12-3 or TRBV12-4 and TRBJ2-2; D call uncertain. The length of the CDR3 is 13 residues. The CDR3 loop reads CAGSRLVPGELFF. The CDR3 coding sequence is TGTGCCGGCAGTCGCCTGGTTCCCGGGGAGCTGTTTTTT.